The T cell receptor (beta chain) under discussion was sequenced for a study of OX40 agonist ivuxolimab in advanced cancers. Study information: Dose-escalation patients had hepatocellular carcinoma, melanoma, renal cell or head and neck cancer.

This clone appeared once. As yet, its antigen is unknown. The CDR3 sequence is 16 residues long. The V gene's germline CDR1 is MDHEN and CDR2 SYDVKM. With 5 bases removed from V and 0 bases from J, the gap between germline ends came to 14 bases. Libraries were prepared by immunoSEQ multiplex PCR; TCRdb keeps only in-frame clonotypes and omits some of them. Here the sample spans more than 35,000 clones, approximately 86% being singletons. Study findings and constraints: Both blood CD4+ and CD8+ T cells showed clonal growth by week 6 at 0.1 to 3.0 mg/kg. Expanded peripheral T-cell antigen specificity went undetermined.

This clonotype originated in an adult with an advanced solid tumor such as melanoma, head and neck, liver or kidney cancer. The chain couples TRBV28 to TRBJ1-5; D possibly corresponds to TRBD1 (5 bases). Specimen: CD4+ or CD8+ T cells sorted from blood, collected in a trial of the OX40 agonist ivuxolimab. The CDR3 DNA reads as TGTGCCAGCAGTCCAGGACACCCATATAGCAATCAGCCCCAGCATTTT. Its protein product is CASSPGHPYSNQPQHF.